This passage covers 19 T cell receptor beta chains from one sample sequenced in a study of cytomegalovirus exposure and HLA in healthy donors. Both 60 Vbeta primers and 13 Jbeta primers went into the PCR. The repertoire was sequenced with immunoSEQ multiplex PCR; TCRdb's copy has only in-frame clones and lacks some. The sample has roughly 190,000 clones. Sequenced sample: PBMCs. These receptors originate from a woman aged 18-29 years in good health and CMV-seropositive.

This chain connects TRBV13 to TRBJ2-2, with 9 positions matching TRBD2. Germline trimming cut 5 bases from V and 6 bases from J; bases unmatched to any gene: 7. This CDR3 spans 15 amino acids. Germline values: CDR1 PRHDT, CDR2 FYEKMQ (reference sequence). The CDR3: CASSPIAGAAGELFF. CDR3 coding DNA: TGTGCCAGCAGCCCGATAGCGGGGGCGGCCGGGGAGCTGTTTTTT.

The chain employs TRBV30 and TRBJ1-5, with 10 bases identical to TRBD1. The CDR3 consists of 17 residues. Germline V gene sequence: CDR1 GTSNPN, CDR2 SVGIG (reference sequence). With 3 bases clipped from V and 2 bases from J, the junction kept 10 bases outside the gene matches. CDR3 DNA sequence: TGTGCCTGGAGCGCGGACAGGGGGGGGCCGGGCAATCAGCCCCAGCATTTT. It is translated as CAWSADRGGPGNQPQHF. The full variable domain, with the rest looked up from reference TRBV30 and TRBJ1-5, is SQTIHQWPATLVQPVGSPLSLECTVEGTSNPNLYWYRQAAGRGLQLLFYSVGIGQISSEVPQNLSASRPQDRQFILSSKKLLLSDSGFYLCAWSADRGGPGNQPQHFGDGTRLSIL.

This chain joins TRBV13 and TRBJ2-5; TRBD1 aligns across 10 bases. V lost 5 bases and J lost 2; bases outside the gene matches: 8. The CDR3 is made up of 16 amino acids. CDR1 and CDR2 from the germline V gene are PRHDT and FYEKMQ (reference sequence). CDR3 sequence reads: CASSTGQGGGQETQYF. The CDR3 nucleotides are TGTGCCAGCAGCACAGGACAGGGGGGAGGTCAAGAGACCCAGTACTTC.

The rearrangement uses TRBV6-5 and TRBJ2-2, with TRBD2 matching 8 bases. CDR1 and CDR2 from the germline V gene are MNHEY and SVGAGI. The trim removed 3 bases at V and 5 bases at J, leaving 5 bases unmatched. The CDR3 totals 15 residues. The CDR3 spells CASSYGAGDTGELFF. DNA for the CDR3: TGTGCCAGCAGTTATGGAGCGGGAGATACCGGGGAGCTGTTTTTT.

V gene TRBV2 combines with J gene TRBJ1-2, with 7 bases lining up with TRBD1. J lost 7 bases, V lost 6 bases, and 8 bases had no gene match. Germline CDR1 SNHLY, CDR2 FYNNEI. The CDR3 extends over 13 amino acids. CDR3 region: CASSGDSSSGYTF. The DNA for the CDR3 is TGTGCCAGCAGCGGGGACAGTTCCTCTGGCTACACCTTC.

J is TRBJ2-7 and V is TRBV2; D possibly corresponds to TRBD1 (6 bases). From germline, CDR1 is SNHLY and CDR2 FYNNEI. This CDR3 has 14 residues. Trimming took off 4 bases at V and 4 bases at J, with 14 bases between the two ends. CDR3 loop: CASSVDSGQYEQYF. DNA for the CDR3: TGTGCCAGCAGTGTAGATTCTGGACAGTACGAGCAGTACTTC.

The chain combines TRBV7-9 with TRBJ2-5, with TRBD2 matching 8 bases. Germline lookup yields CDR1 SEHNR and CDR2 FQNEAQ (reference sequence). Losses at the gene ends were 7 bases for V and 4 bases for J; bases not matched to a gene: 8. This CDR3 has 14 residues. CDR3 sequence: CASTSGGTLETQYF. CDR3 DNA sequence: TGTGCCAGCACCAGCGGGGGCACACTAGAGACCCAGTACTTC.

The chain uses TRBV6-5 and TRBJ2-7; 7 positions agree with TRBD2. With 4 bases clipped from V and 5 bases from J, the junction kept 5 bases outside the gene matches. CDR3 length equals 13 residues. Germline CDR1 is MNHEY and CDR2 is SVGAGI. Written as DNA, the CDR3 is TGTGCCAGCAGTTTTGTAGCGGGTGACGAGCAGTACTTC. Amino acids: CASSFVAGDEQYF.

The CDR3 here is CAWSVRGAVNTEAFF. DNA of the CDR3: TGTGCCTGGAGTGTACGTGGGGCTGTGAACACTGAAGCTTTCTTT. The J gene is TRBJ1-1, the V gene TRBV30; possibly TRBD1 for D (5 bases). The CDR3 runs 15 residues. CDR1 GTSNPN and CDR2 SVGIG come from the germline V gene (reference sequence). V was pared by 0 bases and J by 0 bases, with 11 bases between.

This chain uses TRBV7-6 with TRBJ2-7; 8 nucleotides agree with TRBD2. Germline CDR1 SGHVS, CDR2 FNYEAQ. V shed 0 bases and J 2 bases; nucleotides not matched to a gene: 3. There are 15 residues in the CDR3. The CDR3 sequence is CASSLAREATYEQYF. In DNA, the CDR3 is TGTGCCAGCAGCTTAGCGCGGGAGGCCACCTACGAGCAGTACTTC.

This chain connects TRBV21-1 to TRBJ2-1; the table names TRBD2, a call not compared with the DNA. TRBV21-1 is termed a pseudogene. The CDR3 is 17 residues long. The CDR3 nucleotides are TGTGCCAGCAGCATCTTGTCAGCGGGAGGAAGGTACAATGAGCAGTTCTTC. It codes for CASSILSAGGRYNEQFF.

The CDR3 loop is CASSQQGGGAYNEQFF. In nucleotides, the CDR3 is TGCGCCAGCAGCCAACAAGGCGGGGGGGCCTACAATGAGCAGTTCTTC. The V gene is TRBV4-3, the J gene TRBJ2-1, with 9 bases identical to TRBD2. The CDR3 covers 16 residues. Per the germline V gene, CDR1 is LGHNA and CDR2 is YSLEER. V shed 2 bases, J shed 2 bases, and the junction held 4 bases outside the gene matches.

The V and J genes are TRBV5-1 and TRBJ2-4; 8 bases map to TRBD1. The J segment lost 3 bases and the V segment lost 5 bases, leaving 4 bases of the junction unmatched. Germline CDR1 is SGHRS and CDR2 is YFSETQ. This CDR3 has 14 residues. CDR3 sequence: CASRDTGGKNIQYF. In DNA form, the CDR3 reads TGCGCCAGCAGGGATACAGGGGGCAAAAACATTCAGTACTTC. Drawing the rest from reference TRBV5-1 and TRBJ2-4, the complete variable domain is KAGVTQTPRYLIKTRGQQVTLSCSPISGHRSVSWYQQTPGQGLQFLFEYFSETQRNKGNFPGRFSGRQFSNSRSEMNVSTLELGDSALYLCASRDTGGKNIQYFGAGTRLSVL.

CDR3 DNA sequence: TGTGCCAGCAGTGACTGGACAGTGAACACTGAAGCTTTCTTT. It codes for CASSDWTVNTEAFF. The chain is built from TRBV2 and TRBJ1-1, with a tentative D call TRBD1 (6 bases). The V end was cut by 3 bases, the J end by 0 bases, with 8 bases between. CDR3 length equals 14 residues. The germline V gene has CDR1 SNHLY and CDR2 FYNNEI.

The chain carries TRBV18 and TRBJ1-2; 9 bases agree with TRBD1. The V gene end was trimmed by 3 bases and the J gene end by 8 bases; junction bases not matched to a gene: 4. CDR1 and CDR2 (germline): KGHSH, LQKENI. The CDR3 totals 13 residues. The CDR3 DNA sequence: TGTGCCAGCTCACCGGGACAGGGCCGGGGCTACACCTTC. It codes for CASSPGQGRGYTF.

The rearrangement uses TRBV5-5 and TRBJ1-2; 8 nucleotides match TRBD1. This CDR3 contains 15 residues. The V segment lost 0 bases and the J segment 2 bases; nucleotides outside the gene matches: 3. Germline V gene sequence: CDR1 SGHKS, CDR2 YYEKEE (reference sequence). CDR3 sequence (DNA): TGTGCCAGCAGCTTGGCTCAGGGGGCAAACTATGGCTACACCTTC. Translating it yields CASSLAQGANYGYTF.

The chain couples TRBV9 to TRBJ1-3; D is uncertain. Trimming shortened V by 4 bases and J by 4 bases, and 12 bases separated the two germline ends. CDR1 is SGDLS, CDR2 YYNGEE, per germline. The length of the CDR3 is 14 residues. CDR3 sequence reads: CASSQNLQGNTIYF. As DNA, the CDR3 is TGTGCCAGCAGCCAAAACCTACAGGGAAACACCATATATTTT.

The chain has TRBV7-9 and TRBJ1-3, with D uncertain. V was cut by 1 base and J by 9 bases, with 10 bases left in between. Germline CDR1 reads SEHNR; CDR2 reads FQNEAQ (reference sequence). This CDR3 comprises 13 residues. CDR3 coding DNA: TGTGCCAGCAGCTTAGTATCCGGTATCACCATATATTTT. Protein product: CASSLVSGITIYF. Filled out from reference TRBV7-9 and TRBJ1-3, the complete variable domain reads DTGVSQNPRHKITKRGQNVTFRCDPISEHNRLYWYRQTLGQGPEFLTYFQNEAQLEKSRLLSDRFSAERPKGSFSTLEIQRTEQGDSAMYLCASSLVSGITIYFGEGSWLTVV.

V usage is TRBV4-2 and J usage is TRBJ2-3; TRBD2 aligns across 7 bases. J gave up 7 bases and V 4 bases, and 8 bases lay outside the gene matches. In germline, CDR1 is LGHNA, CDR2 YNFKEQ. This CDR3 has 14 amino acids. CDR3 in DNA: TGTGCCAGCAGCCCCATGGGGAGGGACCATACGCAGTATTTT. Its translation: CASSPMGRDHTQYF.